This T cell receptor (beta chain) was captured in a study of blood T cell repertoires in COVID-19. Study processing details: Counts of nucleated cells, estimated from reference gene primer amplification, were obtained. Profiled with immunoSEQ multiplex PCR; TCRdb holds only in-frame clones, not every one. Clonal size and the V and J genes are those of that table, whereas D and trimming came from the DNA. The table has 250,000 to 300,000 clones, roughly 86% seen once. Germline V gene lookup returns CDR1 SNHLY and CDR2 FYNNEI. The length of the CDR3 is 12 residues. Trimming took off 6 bases at V and 0 bases at J, with 6 bases between the two ends.

This TCR was sampled from a woman in her twenties or thirties with COVID-19, enrolled during active disease. The sequenced sample was peripheral blood. The V call is TRBV2, the J call TRBJ2-7, with D perhaps matching TRBD2 (6 bases). The CDR3 loop reads CASREGSYEQYF. In nucleotides, the CDR3 is TGTGCCAGCAGGGAGGGCTCCTACGAGCAGTACTTC.